The clone carrying this T cell receptor (beta chain) came up once. These data come from a study of blood T cell repertoires in COVID-19. Across the study: Both acute and convalescent COVID-19 samples were obtained from the United States, Italy and Spain.

Authors' processing steps: For nucleated cells, counts were estimated from reference gene primer amplification. Repertoires were generated with immunoSEQ multiplex PCR, while TCRdb's copy carries only in-frame clones and drops some. Clone size and the V and J calls come from that table; the DNA yielded D and trimming. The profile shows about 380,000 clones, around 85% of them singletons. This CDR3 spans 17 amino acids. Germline lookup yields CDR1 LNHDA and CDR2 SQIVND (reference sequence). Losses at the gene ends were 5 bases for V and 0 bases for J; bases not matched to a gene: 6. The TCR sequence derives from a woman aged 18-30 years with acute or convalescent COVID-19. The chain links TRBV19 to TRBJ2-1; 11 bases are shared with TRBD2. Sequencing was performed on peripheral blood. The CDR3 region has the DNA TGTGCCAGTAGTCGCCAGGGACTAGCGGCCTCCTACAATGAGCAGTTCTTC. It is translated as CASSRQGLAASYNEQFF.